Listed below are T cell receptor beta chains from one sample, sequenced in a study of breast tumors, draining lymph nodes, adjacent tissues. TCRdb analysed the multiplex PCR reads with MiXCR anew, one entry per CDR3 protein. This sample has about 13,000 distinct CDR3 sequences; 45% to 50% occur once, and the top ten carry about 38%. The sample consisted of tumor-adjacent breast tissue. The receptors were sampled from a female donor with breast cancer. Some clones in this sample may be carry-over from other donors' samples. Both conserved end residues are part of each CDR3. D genes are given only for firm matches. Clone size is shown for a subset of rows, as once, few, many or a class of expanded clone.

DNA,CDR3,D,J,length,size,V
TGCAGTGGTGGGTTGTCATCAGATACGCCGTATTTT,CSGGLSSDTPYF,NA,TRBJ2-3,12,NA,TRBV20-1
TGCAGTGCTAGAGATAAGGGCTATGGCTACACCTTC,CSARDKGYGYTF,NA,TRBJ1-2,12,NA,TRBV20-1
TGTACCAGCAGCTTACACAGGGGATATGGCTACACCTTC,CTSSLHRGYGYTF,TRBD1,TRBJ1-2,13,once,TRBV7-9
TGCGCCAGCAGCTTGGGAGACAGCTCTACCTATGGCTACACCTTC,CASSLGDSSTYGYTF,NA,TRBJ1-2,15,many,TRBV5-1
TGTGCCTGGAGTGTAAAGGTCTATAGTTATGGCTACACCTTC,CAWSVKVYSYGYTF,NA,TRBJ1-2,14,few,TRBV30
TGCGCCAGCAGCTTATTGGGGGGCCAGTACGAGCAGTACTTC,CASSLLGGQYEQYF,NA,TRBJ2-7,14,NA,TRBV5-1
TGTGCCAGCAGCCCAAACCCAAATGCTGGAAACACCATATATTTT,CASSPNPNAGNTIYF,NA,TRBJ1-3,15,many,TRBV7-8
TGTGCCAGCTCTTTAGACAGACTAAAGAACACCGGGGAGCTGTTTTTT,CASSLDRLKNTGELFF,NA,TRBJ2-2,16,NA,TRBV18
TGTGCCAGCTCCGGGAGGCCAAGGACCTCCTACAATGAGCAGTTCTTC,CASSGRPRTSYNEQFF,TRBD2,TRBJ2-1,16,many,TRBV27
TGTGCCAGCAGCTTACGGCACGGGGGCTATGGCTACACCTTC,CASSLRHGGYGYTF,NA,TRBJ1-2,14,medium-sized,TRBV7-2
TGTGCCTGGGGGACAGGGACAGATACGCAGTATTTT,CAWGTGTDTQYF,TRBD1,TRBJ2-3,12,many,TRBV30
TGTGCCAGCAGCCCGACAGGGTTAAGCGAGCAGTACTTC,CASSPTGLSEQYF,TRBD1,TRBJ2-7,13,NA,TRBV7-9
TGCGCCAGCAGCCACCGGGACTCGCGGGAGGAGGGTGATGAGCAGTTCTTC,CASSHRDSREEGDEQFF,TRBD2,TRBJ2-1,17,NA,TRBV5-8
TGCGCCAGCAGCTTGGGCAGCCTCTCTGGGGCCAACGTCCTGACTTTC,CASSLGSLSGANVLTF,NA,TRBJ2-6,16,medium-sized,TRBV5-1
TGTGCCTGGAGAAAGGACAACTATGGCTACACCTTC,CAWRKDNYGYTF,NA,TRBJ1-2,12,few,TRBV30
TGCGCCAGCAGCCAAGATGGTTCATTAGCCAAAAACATTCAGTACTTC,CASSQDGSLAKNIQYF,NA,TRBJ2-4,16,many,TRBV4-3
TGTGCCAGCTGCAGCGGGGGGAAATACAATGAGCAGTTCTTC,CASCSGGKYNEQFF,TRBD2,TRBJ2-1,14,many,TRBV7-9
TGTGCCAGCAGCGTACTCTCCACAGATACGCAGTATTTT,CASSVLSTDTQYF,NA,TRBJ2-3,13,NA,TRBV9
TGTGCCAGCAGTTCGGCGGGACGTTTGAATTTT,CASSSAGRLNF,NA,TRBJ1-4,11,NA,TRBV6-2/TRBV6-3
TGTGCCAGCAGCGTAGGTACTAGCGGGAGGGCCTGGGGGGAGCAGTTCTTC,CASSVGTSGRAWGEQFF,TRBD2,TRBJ2-1,17,NA,TRBV9
TGTGCCAGCAGCGTCGGTAGAGTTAATCGCCCCCAGCATTTT,CASSVGRVNRPQHF,NA,TRBJ1-5,14,NA,TRBV9
TGTGCCAGTAGTATTTTTGGGGGATCTATTCAGCCCCAGCATTTT,CASSIFGGSIQPQHF,NA,TRBJ1-5,15,medium-sized,TRBV19
TGCGCCAGCAGCGACAGGGGCGCTGGAAACACCATATATTTT,CASSDRGAGNTIYF,TRBD1,TRBJ1-3,14,NA,TRBV5-1
TGTGCCAGCAGCTTAGCAGGGCTAGGGGGACGGCAGCCCCAGCATTTT,CASSLAGLGGRQPQHF,NA,TRBJ1-5,16,NA,TRBV7-2
TGTGCCAGCAGCGTAGGGGGACTAGCATTGGATGAGCAGTTCTTC,CASSVGGLALDEQFF,TRBD2,TRBJ2-1,15,medium-sized,TRBV9
TGCGCCAGCAGCCGAGACATGTGGGGGGGACGTTACAATGAGCAGTTCTTC,CASSRDMWGGRYNEQFF,TRBD2,TRBJ2-1,17,NA,TRBV4-1
TGTGCCAGCATCAAGGCCGCAGGAGAGACCCAGTACTTC,CASIKAAGETQYF,NA,TRBJ2-5,13,many,TRBV7-2